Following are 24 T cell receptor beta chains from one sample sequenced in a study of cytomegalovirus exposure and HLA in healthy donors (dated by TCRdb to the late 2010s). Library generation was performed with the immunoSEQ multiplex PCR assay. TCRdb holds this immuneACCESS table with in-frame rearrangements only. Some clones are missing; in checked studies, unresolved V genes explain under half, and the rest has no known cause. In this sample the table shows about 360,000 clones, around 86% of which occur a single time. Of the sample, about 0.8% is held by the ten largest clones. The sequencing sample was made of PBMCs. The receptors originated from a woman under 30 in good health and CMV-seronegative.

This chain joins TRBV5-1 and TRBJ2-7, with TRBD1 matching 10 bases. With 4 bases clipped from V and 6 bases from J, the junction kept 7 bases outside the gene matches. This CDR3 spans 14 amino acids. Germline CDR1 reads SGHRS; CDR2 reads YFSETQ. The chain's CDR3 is CASSTAWTGGEQYF. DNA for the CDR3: TGCGCCAGCAGCACCGCCTGGACAGGGGGCGAGCAGTACTTC. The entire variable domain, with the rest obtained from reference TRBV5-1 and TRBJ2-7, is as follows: KAGVTQTPRYLIKTRGQQVTLSCSPISGHRSVSWYQQTPGQGLQFLFEYFSETQRNKGNFPGRFSGRQFSNSRSEMNVSTLELGDSALYLCASSTAWTGGEQYFGPGTRLTVT.

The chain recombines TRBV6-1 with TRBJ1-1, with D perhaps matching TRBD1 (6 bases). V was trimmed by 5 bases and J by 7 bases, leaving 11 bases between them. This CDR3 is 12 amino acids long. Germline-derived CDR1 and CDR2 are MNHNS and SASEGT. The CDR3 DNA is TGTGCCAGCAGTCAGGGGCGGCTTGAAGCTTTCTTT. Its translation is CASSQGRLEAFF.

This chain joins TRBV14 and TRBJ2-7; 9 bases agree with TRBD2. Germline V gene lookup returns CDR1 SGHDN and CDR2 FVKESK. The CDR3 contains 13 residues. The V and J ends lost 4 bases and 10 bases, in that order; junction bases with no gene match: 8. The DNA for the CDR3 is TGTGCCAGCAGCCGGACCACTAGCGGGTCTCAGTACTTC. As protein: CASSRTTSGSQYF.

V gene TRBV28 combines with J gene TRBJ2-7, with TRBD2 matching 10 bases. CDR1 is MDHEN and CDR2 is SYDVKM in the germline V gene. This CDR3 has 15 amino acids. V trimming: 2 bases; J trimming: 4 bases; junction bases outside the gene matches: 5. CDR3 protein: CASSLEASGSYEQYF. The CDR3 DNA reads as TGTGCCAGCAGTTTAGAGGCTAGCGGGAGTTACGAGCAGTACTTC.

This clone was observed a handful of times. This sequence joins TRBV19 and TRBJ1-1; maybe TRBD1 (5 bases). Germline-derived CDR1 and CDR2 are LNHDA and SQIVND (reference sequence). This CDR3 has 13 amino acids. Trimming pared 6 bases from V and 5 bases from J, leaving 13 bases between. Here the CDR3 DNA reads TGTGCCAGTAGCTCCCGGGGGGGAACTGAAGCTTTCTTT. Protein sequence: CASSSRGGTEAFF.

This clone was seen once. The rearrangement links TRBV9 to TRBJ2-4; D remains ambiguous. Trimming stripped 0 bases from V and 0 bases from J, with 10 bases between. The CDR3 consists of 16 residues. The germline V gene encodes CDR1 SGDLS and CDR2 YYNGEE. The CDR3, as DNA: TGTGCCAGCAGCGTAGCCTTAGCTCTAGCCAAAAACATTCAGTACTTC. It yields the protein CASSVALALAKNIQYF. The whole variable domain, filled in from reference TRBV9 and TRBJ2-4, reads DSGVTQTPKHLITATGQRVTLRCSPRSGDLSVYWYQQSLDQGLQFLIQYYNGEERAKGNILERFSAQQFPDLHSELNLSSLELGDSALYFCASSVALALAKNIQYFGAGTRLSVL.

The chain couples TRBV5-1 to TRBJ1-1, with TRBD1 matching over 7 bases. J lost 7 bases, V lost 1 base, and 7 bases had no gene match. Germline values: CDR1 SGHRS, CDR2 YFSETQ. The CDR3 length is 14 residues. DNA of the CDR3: TGCGCCAGCAGCTTGAGGGGACAGACACTTGAAGCTTTCTTT. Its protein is CASSLRGQTLEAFF.

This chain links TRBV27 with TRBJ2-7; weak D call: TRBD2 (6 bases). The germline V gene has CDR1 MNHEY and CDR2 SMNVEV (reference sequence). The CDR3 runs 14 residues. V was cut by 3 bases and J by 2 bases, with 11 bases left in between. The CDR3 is CASSFIGTPYEQYF. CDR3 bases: TGTGCCAGCAGTTTTATAGGGACTCCCTACGAGCAGTACTTC.

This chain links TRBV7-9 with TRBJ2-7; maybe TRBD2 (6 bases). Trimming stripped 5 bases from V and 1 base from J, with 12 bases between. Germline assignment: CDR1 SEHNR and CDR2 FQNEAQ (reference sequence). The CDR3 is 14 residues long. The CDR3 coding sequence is TGTGCCAGCAGCCAAGCGGGTGTTTCCTACGAGCAGTACTTC. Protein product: CASSQAGVSYEQYF.

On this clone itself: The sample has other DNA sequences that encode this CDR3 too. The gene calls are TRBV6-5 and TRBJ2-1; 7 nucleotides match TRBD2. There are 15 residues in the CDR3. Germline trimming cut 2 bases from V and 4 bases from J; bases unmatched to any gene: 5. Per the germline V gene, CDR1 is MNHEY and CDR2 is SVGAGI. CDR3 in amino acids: CASSYGGSSYNEQFF. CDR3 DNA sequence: TGTGCCAGCAGTTACGGCGGGAGTAGTTACAATGAGCAGTTCTTC.

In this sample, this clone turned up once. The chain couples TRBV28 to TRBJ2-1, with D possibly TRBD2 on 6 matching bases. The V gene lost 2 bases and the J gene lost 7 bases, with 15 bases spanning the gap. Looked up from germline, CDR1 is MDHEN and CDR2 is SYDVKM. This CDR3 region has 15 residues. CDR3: CASSLRAWAGNEQFF. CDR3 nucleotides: TGTGCCAGCAGTTTAAGAGCATGGGCGGGGAATGAGCAGTTCTTC.

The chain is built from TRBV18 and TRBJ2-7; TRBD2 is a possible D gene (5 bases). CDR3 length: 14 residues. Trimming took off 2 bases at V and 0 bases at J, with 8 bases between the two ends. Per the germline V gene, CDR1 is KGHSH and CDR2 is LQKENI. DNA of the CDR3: TGTGCCAGCTCACCAACGGGGATCTCCTACGAGCAGTACTTC. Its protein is CASSPTGISYEQYF.

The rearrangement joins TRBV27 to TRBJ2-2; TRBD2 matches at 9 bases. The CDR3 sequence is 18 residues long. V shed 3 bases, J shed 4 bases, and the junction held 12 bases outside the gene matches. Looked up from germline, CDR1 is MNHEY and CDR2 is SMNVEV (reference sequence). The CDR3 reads CASSFYPLTSGPTGELFF. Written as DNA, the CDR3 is TGTGCCAGCAGTTTCTACCCGTTGACTAGCGGCCCCACCGGGGAGCTGTTTTTT.

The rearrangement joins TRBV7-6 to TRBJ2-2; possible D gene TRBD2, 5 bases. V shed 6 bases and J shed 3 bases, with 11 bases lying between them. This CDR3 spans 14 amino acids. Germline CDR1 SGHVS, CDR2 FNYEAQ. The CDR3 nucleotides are TGTGCCAGCAGTGTTAGCGCGTACACCGGGGAGCTGTTTTTT. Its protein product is CASSVSAYTGELFF.

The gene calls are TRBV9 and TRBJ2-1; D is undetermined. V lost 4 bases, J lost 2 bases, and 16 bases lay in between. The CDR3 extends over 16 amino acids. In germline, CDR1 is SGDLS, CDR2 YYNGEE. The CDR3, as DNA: TGTGCCAGCAGCATAGGGTACAGATCCCCCTACAATGAGCAGTTCTTC. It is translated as CASSIGYRSPYNEQFF.

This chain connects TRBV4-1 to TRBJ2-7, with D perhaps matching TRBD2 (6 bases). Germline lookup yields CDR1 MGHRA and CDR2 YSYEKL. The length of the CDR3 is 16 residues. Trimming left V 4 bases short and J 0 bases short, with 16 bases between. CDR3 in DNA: TGCGCCAGCAGCCCGGATGGGGGACTTGACTCCTACGAGCAGTACTTC. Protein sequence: CASSPDGGLDSYEQYF.

CDR3 sequence: CASSLGLAGGRYEQYF. The CDR3 DNA reads TGCGCCAGCAGCTTGGGACTAGCGGGGGGCCGGTACGAGCAGTACTTC. The chain couples TRBV5-1 to TRBJ2-7; TRBD2 matches at 13 bases. Germline V gene data show CDR1 as SGHRS and CDR2 as YFSETQ. This CDR3 spans 16 amino acids. Trimming removed 0 bases from V and 4 bases from J; junction bases left unmatched: 4.

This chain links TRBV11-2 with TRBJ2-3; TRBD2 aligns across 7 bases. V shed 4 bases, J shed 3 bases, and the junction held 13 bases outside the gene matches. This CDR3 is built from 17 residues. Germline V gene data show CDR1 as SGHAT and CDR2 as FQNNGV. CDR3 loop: CASSSPYAGAMTDTQYF. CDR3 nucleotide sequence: TGTGCCAGCAGCTCCCCCTATGCGGGAGCAATGACAGATACGCAGTATTTT.

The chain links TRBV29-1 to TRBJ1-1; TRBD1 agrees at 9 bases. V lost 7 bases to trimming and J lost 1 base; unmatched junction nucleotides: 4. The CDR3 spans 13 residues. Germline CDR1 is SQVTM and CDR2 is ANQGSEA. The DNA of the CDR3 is TGCAGCGGGTGGGGACAGGGGAACACTGAAGCTTTCTTT. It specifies CSGWGQGNTEAFF.

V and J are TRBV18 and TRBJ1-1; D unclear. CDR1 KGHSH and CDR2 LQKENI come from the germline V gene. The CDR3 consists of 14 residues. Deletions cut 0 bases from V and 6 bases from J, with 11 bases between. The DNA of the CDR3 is TGTGCCAGCTCACCACCGGTACCCTACGCTGAAGCTTTCTTT. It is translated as CASSPPVPYAEAFF.

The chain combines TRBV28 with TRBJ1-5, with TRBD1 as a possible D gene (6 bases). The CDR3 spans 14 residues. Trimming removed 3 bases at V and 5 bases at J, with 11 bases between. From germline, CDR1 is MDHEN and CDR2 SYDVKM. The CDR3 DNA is TGTGCCAGCAGTTTCTTACAGGGAGATCAGCCCCAGCATTTT. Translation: CASSFLQGDQPQHF.

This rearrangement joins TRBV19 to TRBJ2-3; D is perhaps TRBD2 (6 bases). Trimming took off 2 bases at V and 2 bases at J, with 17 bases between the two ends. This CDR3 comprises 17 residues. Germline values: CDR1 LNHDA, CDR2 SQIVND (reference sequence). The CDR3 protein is CASSINPGLAYTDTQYF. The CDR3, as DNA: TGTGCCAGTAGTATAAACCCGGGACTGGCTTACACAGATACGCAGTATTTT.

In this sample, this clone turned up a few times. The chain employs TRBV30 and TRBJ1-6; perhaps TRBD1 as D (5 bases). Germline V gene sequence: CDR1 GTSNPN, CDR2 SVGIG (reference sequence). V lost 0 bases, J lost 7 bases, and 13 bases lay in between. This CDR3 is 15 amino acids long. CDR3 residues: CAWSVPERGNSPLHF. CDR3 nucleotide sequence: TGTGCCTGGAGTGTACCGGAAAGGGGAAATTCACCCCTCCACTTT.

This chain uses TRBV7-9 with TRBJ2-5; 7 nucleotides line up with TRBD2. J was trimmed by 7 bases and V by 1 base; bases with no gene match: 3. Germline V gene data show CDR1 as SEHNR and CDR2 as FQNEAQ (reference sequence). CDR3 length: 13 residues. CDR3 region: CASSLEQRGTQYF. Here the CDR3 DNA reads TGTGCCAGCAGCTTAGAACAGCGGGGGACCCAGTACTTC.